This T cell receptor beta chain was found in a study of blood T cell repertoires in COVID-19. Study details: From the United States, Italy and Spain came samples of acute and convalescent COVID-19.

Per the study methods: By means of reference gene primer amplification, nucleated cell counts were estimated. Produced via immunoSEQ multiplex PCR; TCRdb's table is partial and in-frame only. V, J and clone size derive from that table, while D and trimming were established from the DNA sequence. The sample has 99,000 or so clones, about 88% seen once. Sequencing was carried out using peripheral blood. This clonotype was sampled from a human donor in a cohort sampled during active COVID-19.

The CDR3 nucleotides read TGTGCCAGCAGTGACTTCTACGAGCAGTACTTC. Residues: CASSDFYEQYF. The chain uses TRBV2 and TRBJ2-7; D remains unclear. In germline, CDR1 is SNHLY, CDR2 FYNNEI. V lost 3 bases, J lost 3 bases, and 3 bases lay in between. This CDR3 is 11 amino acids long.